These T cell receptor beta chains were read from a single sample in a study of T cells in Graves' hyperthyroidism and ophthalmopathy. TCRdb re-derived calls from the multiplex PCR reads in MiXCR, one entry per CDR3 protein. The sample carries about 590,000 distinct CDR3 sequences, approximately 15% recorded once. The sample taken for sequencing was blood. The receptors shown here come from a woman in her late teens or twenties with Graves' ophthalmopathy. CDR3s include the opening cysteine and the closing phenylalanine or tryptophan. The order of the fields is D gene, clone size, J gene, V gene, CDR3 protein, CDR3 DNA. A D gene is named only where the DNA matches it firmly. For some rows the clone size is stated as once, few or many, or as a class when expanded; others skip it.

d_call: .; clone_size: many; j_call: TRBJ1-1; v_call: TRBV3-1; cdr3_aa: CASSHIGQQNTEAFF; cdr3_nt: TGTGCCAGCAGCCACATCGGACAGCAGAACACTGAAGCTTTCTTT
d_call: .; clone_size: many; j_call: TRBJ2-3; v_call: TRBV5-1; cdr3_aa: CASSVTGSSTDTQYF; cdr3_nt: TGCGCCAGCAGCGTGACAGGCTCAAGCACAGATACGCAGTATTTT
d_call: TRBD2; clone_size: many; j_call: TRBJ2-7; v_call: TRBV7-2; cdr3_aa: CASSLVSFAGVGDEQYF; cdr3_nt: TGTGCCAGCAGCTTAGTGAGTTTCGCGGGAGTTGGCGACGAGCAGTACTTC
d_call: .; clone_size: many; j_call: TRBJ1-2; v_call: TRBV6-1; cdr3_aa: CATTDSPLGGYTF; cdr3_nt: TGTGCCACCACGGACAGCCCACTCGGTGGCTACACCTTC
d_call: .; clone_size: many; j_call: TRBJ1-2; v_call: TRBV3-1; cdr3_aa: CASSQDGATNYGYTF; cdr3_nt: TGTGCCAGCAGCCAAGATGGGGCGACTAACTATGGCTACACCTTC
d_call: TRBD2; clone_size: many; j_call: TRBJ2-7; v_call: TRBV14; cdr3_aa: CASSQGSPSGTGYEQYF; cdr3_nt: TGTGCCAGCAGCCAAGGAAGCCCTAGCGGGACCGGCTACGAGCAGTACTTC
d_call: .; clone_size: many; j_call: TRBJ2-2; v_call: TRBV24-1; cdr3_aa: CATSASTDTGELFF; cdr3_nt: TGTGCCACCAGTGCATCCACAGACACCGGGGAGCTGTTTTTT
d_call: TRBD2; clone_size: .; j_call: TRBJ2-1; v_call: TRBV19; cdr3_aa: CASSGLTSGAYNEQFF; cdr3_nt: TGTGCCAGTAGTGGGCTGACTAGCGGGGCTTACAATGAGCAGTTCTTC
d_call: TRBD1; clone_size: .; j_call: TRBJ2-6; v_call: TRBV28; cdr3_aa: CASSLSPGTGTGANVLTF; cdr3_nt: TGTGCCAGCAGTTTATCCCCGGGGACAGGGACTGGGGCCAACGTCCTGACTTTC
d_call: .; clone_size: few; j_call: TRBJ2-3; v_call: TRBV6-5; cdr3_aa: CASSYSAGQSSTDTQYF; cdr3_nt: TGTGCCAGCAGTTACTCCGCGGGACAGTCTAGCACAGATACGCAGTATTTT
d_call: TRBD2; clone_size: many; j_call: TRBJ2-5; v_call: TRBV28; cdr3_aa: CASSLFRLAGGNPYQETQYF; cdr3_nt: TGTGCCAGCAGTTTATTCCGACTAGCGGGAGGTAACCCGTACCAAGAGACCCAGTACTTC
d_call: TRBD1; clone_size: many; j_call: TRBJ1-2; v_call: TRBV7-9; cdr3_aa: CASSWDRDDGYTF; cdr3_nt: TGTGCCAGCAGCTGGGACAGGGATGATGGCTACACCTTC
d_call: .; clone_size: .; j_call: TRBJ1-3; v_call: TRBV7-8; cdr3_aa: CASSLQYSGNTIYF; cdr3_nt: TGTGCCAGCAGCTTACAGTACTCTGGAAACACCATATATTTT
d_call: TRBD1; clone_size: many; j_call: TRBJ1-1; v_call: TRBV27; cdr3_aa: CASSSTGINTEAFF; cdr3_nt: TGTGCCAGCAGTTCGACAGGGATTAACACTGAAGCTTTCTTT
d_call: .; clone_size: many; j_call: TRBJ1-5; v_call: TRBV7-2; cdr3_aa: CASSPPSGNQPQHF; cdr3_nt: TGTGCCAGCAGCCCCCCCTCGGGCAATCAGCCCCAGCATTTT
d_call: .; clone_size: few; j_call: TRBJ2-1; v_call: TRBV9; cdr3_aa: CASSVEDGDSYNEQFF; cdr3_nt: TGTGCCAGCAGCGTAGAGGACGGTGACTCCTACAATGAGCAGTTCTTC
d_call: .; clone_size: .; j_call: TRBJ1-2; v_call: TRBV6-1; cdr3_aa: CASREDGANGYTF; cdr3_nt: TGTGCCAGCAGAGAGGACGGCGCTAATGGCTACACCTTC
d_call: TRBD1; clone_size: many; j_call: TRBJ1-1; v_call: TRBV27; cdr3_aa: CASSFGGPRQGWAEAFF; cdr3_nt: TGTGCCAGCAGTTTTGGGGGCCCAAGACAGGGTTGGGCTGAAGCTTTCTTT
d_call: .; clone_size: many; j_call: TRBJ2-7; v_call: TRBV9; cdr3_aa: CASSVGQSTYEQYF; cdr3_nt: TGTGCCAGCAGCGTAGGGCAATCGACTTACGAGCAGTACTTC
d_call: .; clone_size: few; j_call: TRBJ1-4; v_call: TRBV28; cdr3_aa: CASSLIGPGVGEKLFF; cdr3_nt: TGTGCCAGCAGTTTGATCGGGCCCGGCGTTGGTGAAAAACTGTTTTTT
d_call: .; clone_size: once; j_call: TRBJ1-4; v_call: TRBV9; cdr3_aa: CASTNTAGKLFF; cdr3_nt: TGTGCCAGCACTAACACGGCCGGAAAACTGTTTTTT
d_call: .; clone_size: few; j_call: TRBJ2-7; v_call: TRBV20-1; cdr3_aa: CSAPPPQSYEQYF; cdr3_nt: TGCAGTGCCCCACCCCCACAATCCTACGAGCAGTACTTC
d_call: TRBD2; clone_size: many; j_call: TRBJ2-5; v_call: TRBV6-2/TRBV6-3; cdr3_aa: CASSAGLQETQYF; cdr3_nt: TGTGCCAGCAGTGCGGGACTACAAGAGACCCAGTACTTC
d_call: TRBD1; clone_size: few; j_call: TRBJ2-5; v_call: TRBV5-6; cdr3_aa: CASSLDRGGPYGETQYF; cdr3_nt: TGCGCCAGCAGCCTTGACAGGGGTGGCCCATATGGGGAGACCCAGTACTTC
d_call: TRBD1; clone_size: many; j_call: TRBJ2-7; v_call: TRBV7-2; cdr3_aa: CASSFRDRAYEQYF; cdr3_nt: TGTGCCAGCAGCTTCCGGGACAGGGCCTACGAGCAGTACTTC
d_call: .; clone_size: many; j_call: TRBJ1-5; v_call: TRBV30; cdr3_aa: CAWGGDSNQPQHF; cdr3_nt: TGTGCCTGGGGTGGCGATAGCAATCAGCCCCAGCATTTT
d_call: TRBD1; clone_size: few; j_call: TRBJ2-1; v_call: TRBV24-1; cdr3_aa: CATSDTGTGVNEQFF; cdr3_nt: TGTGCCACCAGTGATACCGGGACAGGGGTGAATGAGCAGTTCTTC
d_call: .; clone_size: many; j_call: TRBJ1-2; v_call: TRBV6-1; cdr3_aa: CASSEEGGLVYGYTF; cdr3_nt: TGTGCCAGCAGTGAAGAGGGGGGGCTGGTCTATGGCTACACCTTC
d_call: TRBD2; clone_size: .; j_call: TRBJ2-1; v_call: TRBV9; cdr3_aa: CASSGRGGSSYNEQFF; cdr3_nt: TGTGCCAGCAGCGGGCGGGGCGGGAGCTCCTACAATGAGCAGTTCTTC
d_call: TRBD2; clone_size: many; j_call: TRBJ2-1; v_call: TRBV5-1; cdr3_aa: CASSSGRASNEQFF; cdr3_nt: TGCGCCAGCAGTAGCGGGAGGGCGAGTAATGAGCAGTTCTTC
d_call: TRBD1; clone_size: .; j_call: TRBJ1-1; v_call: TRBV15; cdr3_aa: CATSSLGGARNTEAFF; cdr3_nt: TGTGCCACCAGCAGTTTAGGGGGCGCGCGGAACACTGAAGCTTTCTTT
d_call: TRBD2; clone_size: many; j_call: TRBJ2-7; v_call: TRBV7-3; cdr3_aa: CASAVEAGAYEQYF; cdr3_nt: TGTGCCAGCGCGGTTGAAGCGGGAGCCTACGAGCAGTACTTC
d_call: .; clone_size: .; j_call: TRBJ2-7; v_call: TRBV20-1; cdr3_aa: CSATGQGSTYEQYF; cdr3_nt: TGCAGTGCTACGGGGCAGGGAAGTACCTACGAGCAGTACTTC
d_call: TRBD1; clone_size: many; j_call: TRBJ1-6; v_call: TRBV2; cdr3_aa: CASRPVGTANSPLHF; cdr3_nt: TGTGCCAGCAGACCGGTTGGGACAGCTAATTCACCCCTCCACTTT
d_call: .; clone_size: .; j_call: TRBJ2-1; v_call: TRBV20-1; cdr3_aa: CSARDLLNEQFF; cdr3_nt: TGCAGTGCTAGAGACCTTCTTAATGAGCAGTTCTTC
d_call: TRBD1; clone_size: .; j_call: TRBJ1-2; v_call: TRBV18; cdr3_aa: CASSHPPGQGHGYTF; cdr3_nt: TGTGCCAGCTCACATCCTCCGGGACAGGGACATGGCTACACCTTC
d_call: .; clone_size: many; j_call: TRBJ1-1; v_call: TRBV20-1; cdr3_aa: CSARDWSGPGAEAFF; cdr3_nt: TGCAGTGCTAGAGATTGGTCAGGGCCTGGGGCTGAAGCTTTCTTT
d_call: .; clone_size: .; j_call: TRBJ2-2; v_call: TRBV27; cdr3_aa: CASSLLPHTGELFF; cdr3_nt: TGTGCCAGCAGCCTTCTGCCTCACACCGGGGAGCTGTTTTTT
d_call: .; clone_size: few; j_call: TRBJ2-2; v_call: TRBV30; cdr3_aa: CAWRDYVAGGELFF; cdr3_nt: TGTGCCTGGAGAGATTATGTTGCTGGGGGGGAGCTGTTTTTT
d_call: TRBD2; clone_size: many; j_call: TRBJ2-1; v_call: TRBV27; cdr3_aa: CARKRPSGMKNNEQFF; cdr3_nt: TGTGCCAGGAAACGACCTAGCGGGATGAAGAACAATGAGCAGTTCTTC
d_call: .; clone_size: many; j_call: TRBJ1-6; v_call: TRBV5-8; cdr3_aa: CASSLQGMRSPLHF; cdr3_nt: TGTGCCAGCAGCTTGCAGGGAATGCGTTCACCCCTCCACTTT